Listed below are T cell receptor beta chains from one sample, sequenced in a study of blood T cell dynamics during melanoma immunotherapy. Here immunoSEQ multiplex PCR was the method, and the copy in TCRdb shows in-frame clones only, minus some. The sample shows approximately 13,000 clones, roughly 83% of them seen only once. The input for sequencing was blood, taken from a patient treated with checkpoint blockade. The source of these receptors is a human donor with melanoma. Each CDR3 is given with its conserved first and last residue. The D gene is left open where the match is weak. The size field is filled for only some rows; it gives once, few, many or a size class.

j_call: TRBJ2-7
v_call: TRBV19
d_call: TRBD2
clone_size: .
cdr3_nt: TGTGCCAGTACAACCCAGACTAGCGGGGGACTTTACGAGCAGTACTTC
cdr3_aa: CASTTQTSGGLYEQYF

j_call: TRBJ1-1
v_call: TRBV4-1
d_call: .
clone_size: few
cdr3_nt: TGCGCCAGCAGCCAAGTTGCCAGGGCGAGGAACACTGAAGCTTTCTTT
cdr3_aa: CASSQVARARNTEAFF

j_call: TRBJ1-1
v_call: TRBV19
d_call: .
clone_size: once
cdr3_nt: TGTGCCAGTAGTCCGCGGGACGGAAGCGCTGAAGCTTTCTTT
cdr3_aa: CASSPRDGSAEAFF

j_call: TRBJ2-2
v_call: TRBV29-1
d_call: .
clone_size: .
cdr3_nt: TGCAGCGGGTCCCTCAGGGGCCCCGGGGAGCTGTTTTTT
cdr3_aa: CSGSLRGPGELFF

j_call: TRBJ2-5
v_call: TRBV2
d_call: TRBD2
clone_size: .
cdr3_nt: TGTGCCAGCAGTGAAGCAGAAGCGGGAGGACAAGAGACCCAGTACTTC
cdr3_aa: CASSEAEAGGQETQYF

j_call: TRBJ1-2
v_call: TRBV21-1
d_call: .
clone_size: .
cdr3_nt: TGTGCCAGCAGCAAAGTAATTATGGGGGCTCTTAACTATGGCTACACCTTC
cdr3_aa: CASSKVIMGALNYGYTF

j_call: TRBJ2-7
v_call: TRBV29-1
d_call: .
clone_size: .
cdr3_nt: TGCAGCGTTGCGTTCGGGGGGCAACGAGCCTACGAGCAGTACTTC
cdr3_aa: CSVAFGGQRAYEQYF

j_call: TRBJ1-1
v_call: TRBV2
d_call: .
clone_size: .
cdr3_nt: TGTGCCAGCAGTGAAGCGCCCGCAGGGCGTACTGAAGCTTTCTTT
cdr3_aa: CASSEAPAGRTEAFF

j_call: TRBJ2-1
v_call: TRBV9
d_call: .
clone_size: once
cdr3_nt: TGTGCCAGCCTAAGAGCGGGGACAGACAATGAGCAGTTCTTC
cdr3_aa: CASLRAGTDNEQFF

j_call: TRBJ2-7
v_call: TRBV5-4
d_call: .
clone_size: once
cdr3_nt: TGTGCCAGCAGCTTGTCGTTCAACTCCAACGAGCAGTACTTC
cdr3_aa: CASSLSFNSNEQYF

j_call: TRBJ1-2
v_call: TRBV6-1
d_call: .
clone_size: .
cdr3_nt: TGTGCCAGCAGTGAAGGGCTTTGGTACGGCTACACCTTC
cdr3_aa: CASSEGLWYGYTF

j_call: TRBJ1-2
v_call: TRBV29-1
d_call: TRBD1
clone_size: .
cdr3_nt: TGCAGCGCCGACACAGGGGTTTATGGCTACACCTTC
cdr3_aa: CSADTGVYGYTF

j_call: TRBJ2-5
v_call: TRBV5-4
d_call: TRBD2
clone_size: .
cdr3_nt: TGTGCCAGCAGCCCGGGACTAGTAGAGACCCAGTACTTC
cdr3_aa: CASSPGLVETQYF

j_call: TRBJ2-1
v_call: TRBV5-1
d_call: TRBD2
clone_size: .
cdr3_nt: TGCGCCAGCCGTAGGAGCGGGGGAGGCTCCTACAATGAGCAGTTCTTC
cdr3_aa: CASRRSGGGSYNEQFF

j_call: TRBJ2-7
v_call: TRBV18
d_call: .
clone_size: few
cdr3_nt: TGTGCCAGCTCACCGGCAGAAAGCTACGAGCAGTACTTC
cdr3_aa: CASSPAESYEQYF

j_call: TRBJ1-2
v_call: TRBV5-4
d_call: .
clone_size: .
cdr3_nt: TGTGCCAGCAGCTCTCGTCCCGGAAGCTATGGCTACACCTTC
cdr3_aa: CASSSRPGSYGYTF

j_call: TRBJ2-3
v_call: TRBV5-6
d_call: .
clone_size: .
cdr3_nt: TGTGCCAGCAGCTTGGCCCGGGTTCGCACAGATACGCAGTATTTT
cdr3_aa: CASSLARVRTDTQYF

j_call: TRBJ2-3
v_call: TRBV7-6
d_call: .
clone_size: .
cdr3_nt: TGTGCCAGCAGCTTAGGGACAGATACGCAGTATTTT
cdr3_aa: CASSLGTDTQYF

j_call: TRBJ1-2
v_call: TRBV6-1
d_call: .
clone_size: .
cdr3_nt: TGTGCCAGCAGTTGGGAGGGGGTCGCCTATGGCTACACCTTC
cdr3_aa: CASSWEGVAYGYTF

j_call: TRBJ2-7
v_call: TRBV7-9
d_call: .
clone_size: .
cdr3_nt: TGTGCCAGCAGCCTGGGGACGGTCTCCTACGAGCAGTACTTC
cdr3_aa: CASSLGTVSYEQYF

j_call: TRBJ2-2
v_call: TRBV7-9
d_call: .
clone_size: .
cdr3_nt: TGTGCCAGCAGCTTCCCGGGACATAACGGGGAGCTGTTTTTT
cdr3_aa: CASSFPGHNGELFF

j_call: TRBJ1-5
v_call: TRBV2
d_call: .
clone_size: .
cdr3_nt: TGTGCCAGCTGGGAAAGAGCAGGATATCAGCCCCAGCATTTT
cdr3_aa: CASWERAGYQPQHF

j_call: TRBJ2-3
v_call: TRBV2
d_call: .
clone_size: .
cdr3_nt: TGTGCCAGCAGCCCTCGGAATACGCAGTATTTT
cdr3_aa: CASSPRNTQYF

j_call: TRBJ2-7
v_call: TRBV4-1
d_call: .
clone_size: once
cdr3_nt: TGCGCCAGCAGCCAAGAATCGACTTACATCCGGATGGGGCAGTACTTC
cdr3_aa: CASSQESTYIRMGQYF

j_call: TRBJ1-2
v_call: TRBV7-8
d_call: TRBD1
clone_size: .
cdr3_nt: TGTGCCAGCAGCTTAGCCGGTACAGGGGGCGACTATGGCTACACCTTC
cdr3_aa: CASSLAGTGGDYGYTF